This TCR beta chain stems from a study of CD8 T cells in ankylosing spondylitis. Points from the study as a whole: A TCR beta motif made of 7 to 9 highly homologous variants seemed typical of ankylosing spondylitis blood. Relatively scarce in peripheral blood, disease-linked clones were CD8+.

Each CDR3 protein gets one entry after TCRdb re-called the 5' RACE reads with MiXCR. This table holds around 300,000 distinct CDR3 sequences, 14% to 15% found once. V was pared by 6 bases and J by 10 bases, with 18 bases of the junction left unmatched. The CDR3 is 18 amino acids. On this clonotype: Its antigen remains unidentified.

The gene calls are TRBV12-3 or TRBV12-4 and TRBJ1-6; 10 nucleotides line up with TRBD1. The specimen sequenced was blood, either unsorted or a sorted T cell fraction (not recorded which). This TCR was recovered from a male donor with ankylosing spondylitis or in good health (not recorded which). In DNA form, the CDR3 reads TGTGCCAGCAGCGGATGGGGGACAGGGGCTGCGGTAGGCTCACCCCTCCACTTT. Translated, it gives CASSGWGTGAAVGSPLHF.